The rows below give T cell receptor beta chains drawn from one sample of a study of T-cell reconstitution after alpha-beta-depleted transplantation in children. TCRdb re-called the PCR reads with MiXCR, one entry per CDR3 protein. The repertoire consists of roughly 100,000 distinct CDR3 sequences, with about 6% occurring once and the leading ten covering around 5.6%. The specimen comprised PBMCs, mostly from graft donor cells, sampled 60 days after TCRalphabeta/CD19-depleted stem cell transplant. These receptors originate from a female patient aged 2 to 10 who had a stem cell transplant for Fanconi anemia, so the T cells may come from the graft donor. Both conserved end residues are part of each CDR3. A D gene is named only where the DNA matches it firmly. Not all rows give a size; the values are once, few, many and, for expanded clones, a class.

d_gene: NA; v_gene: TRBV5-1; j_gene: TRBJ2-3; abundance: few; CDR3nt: TGCGCCAGCAGACCTACAGGGATACCCACAGATACGCAGTATTTT; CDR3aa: CASRPTGIPTDTQYF
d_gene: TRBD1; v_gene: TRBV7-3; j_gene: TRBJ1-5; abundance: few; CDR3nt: TGTGCCAGCAGCCTAACAGGGGATCAGCCCCAGCATTTT; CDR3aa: CASSLTGDQPQHF
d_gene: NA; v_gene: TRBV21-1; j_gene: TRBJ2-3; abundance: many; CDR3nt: TGTGCCAGCAGCAAAGGACCATACCCTAGCACAGATACGCAGTATTTT; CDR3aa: CASSKGPYPSTDTQYF
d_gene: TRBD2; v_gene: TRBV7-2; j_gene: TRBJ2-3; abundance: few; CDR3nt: TGTGCCAGCAGCTTACCTAGCGGGCCCACAGATACGCAGTATTTT; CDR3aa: CASSLPSGPTDTQYF
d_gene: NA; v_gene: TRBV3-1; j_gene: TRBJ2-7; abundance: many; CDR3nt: TGTGCCAGCAGCGTGATGGACGAGCAGTACTTC; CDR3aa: CASSVMDEQYF
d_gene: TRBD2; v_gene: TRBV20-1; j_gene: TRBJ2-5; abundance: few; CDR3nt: TGCAGTGCTAGAGTAGCGGGGGGGCAAGAGACCCAGTACTTC; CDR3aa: CSARVAGGQETQYF
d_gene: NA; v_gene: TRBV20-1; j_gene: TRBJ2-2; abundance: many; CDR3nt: TGCAGTGCTAGTTACAGGGTCGGCACCGGGGAGCTGTTTTTT; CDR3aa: CSASYRVGTGELFF
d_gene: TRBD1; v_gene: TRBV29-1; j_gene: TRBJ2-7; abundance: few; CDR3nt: TGCAGCGTTGGCCCGGGACAGGAATACGAGCAGTACTTC; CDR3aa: CSVGPGQEYEQYF
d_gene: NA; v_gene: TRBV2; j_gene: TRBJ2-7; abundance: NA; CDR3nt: TGTGCCAGCATCCAACAGCGTCACACCTACGAGCAGTACTTC; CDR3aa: CASIQQRHTYEQYF
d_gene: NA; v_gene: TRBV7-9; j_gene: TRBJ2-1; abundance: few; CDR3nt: TGTGCCAGCAGCGAAACGGTGCGGCTTTCCTACAATGAGCAGTTCTTC; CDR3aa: CASSETVRLSYNEQFF
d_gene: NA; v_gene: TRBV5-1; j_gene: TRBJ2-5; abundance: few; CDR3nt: TGCGCCAGCAGCTTGGAAAGGCCCAAAGAGACCCAGTACTTC; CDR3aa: CASSLERPKETQYF
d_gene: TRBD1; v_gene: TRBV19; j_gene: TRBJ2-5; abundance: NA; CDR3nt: TGTGCCAGTAGTATGGGTCCGGGACAGCAAGAGACCCAGTACTTC; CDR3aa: CASSMGPGQQETQYF
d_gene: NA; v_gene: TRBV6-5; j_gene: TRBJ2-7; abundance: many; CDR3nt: TGTGCCAGCAGTCGCGGGGAAGTCTACGAGCAGTACTTC; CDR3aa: CASSRGEVYEQYF
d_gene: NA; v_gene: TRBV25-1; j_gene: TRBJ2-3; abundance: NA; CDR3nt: TGTGCCAGCAGCCCCAAGACGTCAATCGCAGATACGCAGTATTTT; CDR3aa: CASSPKTSIADTQYF
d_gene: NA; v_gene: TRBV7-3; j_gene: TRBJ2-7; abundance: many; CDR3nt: TGTGCCAGCAGCTTAGGCTGGGGCTACGAGCAGTACTTC; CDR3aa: CASSLGWGYEQYF
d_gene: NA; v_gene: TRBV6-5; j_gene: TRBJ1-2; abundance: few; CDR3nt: TGTGCCAGCAGTTACCCCTATGGCTACACCTTC; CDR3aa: CASSYPYGYTF
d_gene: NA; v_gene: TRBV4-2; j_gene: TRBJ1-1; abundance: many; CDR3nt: TGTGCCAGCAGCCAAGAGGGGGCGTACACTGAAGCTTTCTTT; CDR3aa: CASSQEGAYTEAFF
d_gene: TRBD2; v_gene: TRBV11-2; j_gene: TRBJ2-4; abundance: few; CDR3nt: TGTGCCAGCAGCTTACTCCTAGCGGGAGGGGTAGCCAAAAACATTCAGTACTTC; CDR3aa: CASSLLLAGGVAKNIQYF
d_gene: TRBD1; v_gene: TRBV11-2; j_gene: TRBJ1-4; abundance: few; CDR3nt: TGTGCCAGCAGCTTCCACAGGGGGCTAAAAGAAAAACTGTTTTTT; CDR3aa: CASSFHRGLKEKLFF
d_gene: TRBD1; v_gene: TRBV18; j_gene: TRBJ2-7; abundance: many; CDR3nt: TGTGCCAGCTCACACAGGGGGCGGTACGAGCAGTACTTC; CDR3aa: CASSHRGRYEQYF
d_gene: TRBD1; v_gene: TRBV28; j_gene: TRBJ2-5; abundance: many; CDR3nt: TGTGCCAGCAGCATCTCCGGGACAGCCCAAGAGACCCAGTACTTC; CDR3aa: CASSISGTAQETQYF
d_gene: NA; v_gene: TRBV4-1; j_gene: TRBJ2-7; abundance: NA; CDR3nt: TGCGCCAGCAGCCAAGATAGGTTCCGGGACGAGCAGTACTTC; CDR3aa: CASSQDRFRDEQYF
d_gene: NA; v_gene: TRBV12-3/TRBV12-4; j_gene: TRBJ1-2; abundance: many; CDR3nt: TGTGCCAGCAGTTTTGGAGGCTATGGCTACACCTTC; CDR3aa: CASSFGGYGYTF
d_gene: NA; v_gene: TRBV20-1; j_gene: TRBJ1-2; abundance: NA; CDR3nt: TGCAGTGCTGCTCACAGGATTCATCACTATGGCTACACCTTC; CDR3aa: CSAAHRIHHYGYTF
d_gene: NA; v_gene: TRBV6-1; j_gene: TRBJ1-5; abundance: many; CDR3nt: TGTGCCAGCAGTCTCCTTAGGGGAGGGGGCAATCAGCCCCAGCATTTT; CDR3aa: CASSLLRGGGNQPQHF
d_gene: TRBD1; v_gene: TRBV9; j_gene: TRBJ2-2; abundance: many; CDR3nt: TGTGCCAGCAGACAGGGGGCGATCGGGGAGCTGTTTTTT; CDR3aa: CASRQGAIGELFF
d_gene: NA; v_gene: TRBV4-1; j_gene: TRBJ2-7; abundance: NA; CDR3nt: TGCGCCAGCAGCCAAGACCTCGGACGCTACGAGCAGTACTTC; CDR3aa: CASSQDLGRYEQYF
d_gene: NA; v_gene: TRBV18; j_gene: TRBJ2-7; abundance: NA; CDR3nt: TGTGCCAGCTCAAGTCAACCCCCTCCCTACGAGCAGTACTTC; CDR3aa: CASSSQPPPYEQYF
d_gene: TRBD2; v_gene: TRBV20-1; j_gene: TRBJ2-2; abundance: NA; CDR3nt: TGCAGTGCTAGAATAGCGGGGGCCAACACCGGGGAGCTGTTTTTT; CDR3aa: CSARIAGANTGELFF
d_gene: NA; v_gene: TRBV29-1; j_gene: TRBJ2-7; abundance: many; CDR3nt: TGCAGCGTTGAAGATCGCGGCGGGTCCTACGAGCAGTACTTC; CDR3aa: CSVEDRGGSYEQYF
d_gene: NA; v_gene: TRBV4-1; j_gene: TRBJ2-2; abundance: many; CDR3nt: TGCGCCAGCAGCCACTCGGGCTTTTTAGGACAGCGTTTAAACACCGGGGAGCTGTTTTTT; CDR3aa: CASSHSGFLGQRLNTGELFF
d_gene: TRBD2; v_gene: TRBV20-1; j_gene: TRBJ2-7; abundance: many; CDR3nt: TGCAGTGCTAGAGGTCCGGGAATCGGACTAGCGGGAGAAAGTAGCTTC; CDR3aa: CSARGPGIGLAGESSF
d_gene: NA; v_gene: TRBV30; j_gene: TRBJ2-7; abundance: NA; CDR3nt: TGTGCCTGGGGATTCAGGGGCGAGCAGTACTTC; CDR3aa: CAWGFRGEQYF
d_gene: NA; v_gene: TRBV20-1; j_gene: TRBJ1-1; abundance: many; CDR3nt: TGCAGTGCTAACAGGGCGGGGGATAACACTGAAGCTTTCTTT; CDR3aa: CSANRAGDNTEAFF